Below, 15 T cell receptor beta chains from the same sample are listed, as sequenced in a study of blood T cell repertoires in COVID-19. Measured with immunoSEQ multiplex PCR; TCRdb has only the in-frame clones, and not every one. Among fewer than 90,000 clones listed, 88% were seen once. The sequenced material came from peripheral blood. The receptors here all came from a man between 70 and 80 years old with acute or convalescent COVID-19.

This clone was seen only once. The V call is TRBV5-4, the J call TRBJ2-3; TRBD2 might be the D (5 bases). Deletions cut 3 bases from V and 3 bases from J, with 14 bases between. Germline CDR1 is SGHNT and CDR2 is YYREEE (reference sequence). This CDR3 comprises 15 residues. CDR3 coding DNA: TGTGCCAGCAGCTCGTGGACTCTGAGGACAGATACGCAGTATTTT. This codes for CASSSWTLRTDTQYF. The full variable domain, in which reference TRBV5-4 and TRBJ2-3 provide the parts outside the CDR3, is ETGVTQSPTHLIKTRGQQVTLRCSSQSGHNTVSWYQQALGQGPQFIFQYYREEENGRGNFPPRFSGLQFPNYSSELNVNALELDDSALYLCASSSWTLRTDTQYFGPGTRLTVL.

The J gene is TRBJ2-2, the V gene TRBV6-2 or TRBV6-3, with unresolved D. The germline CDR1 and CDR2 sequences are MNHEY and SVGEGT. V lost 0 bases to trimming and J lost 6 bases, with 14 bases between them. The CDR3 is 16 residues long. The CDR3 DNA is TGTGCCAGCAGTTACTCGACTGGAGCCTTGGCCGGGGAGCTGTTTTTT. Translating gives CASSYSTGALAGELFF.

This clone was observed a handful of times. The chain links TRBV28 to TRBJ1-1, with D tentatively TRBD1 (6 bases). CDR1 is MDHEN and CDR2 is SYDVKM in the germline V gene. This CDR3 has 15 residues. Trimming removed 4 bases from V and 0 bases from J, with 12 bases in between. The CDR3 loop reads CASSSQGPVNTEAFF. In DNA, the CDR3 is TGTGCCAGCAGTTCACAGGGTCCCGTGAACACTGAAGCTTTCTTT.

This chain connects TRBV18 to TRBJ2-1; 11 bases agree with TRBD2. This CDR3 spans 16 amino acids. Germline assignment: CDR1 KGHSH and CDR2 LQKENI. V dropped 3 bases and J dropped 9; count of bases not matched to a gene: 10. The CDR3 loop is CASSPPLAGGKVEQFF. The DNA of the CDR3 is TGTGCCAGCTCACCTCCCCTAGCGGGAGGCAAGGTTGAGCAGTTCTTC.

The chain joins TRBV3-1 (or the pseudogene TRBV3-2) to TRBJ1-1, with 7 bases aligning to TRBD1. The V segment lost 5 bases and the J segment 1 base; nucleotides outside the gene matches: 4. The CDR3 contains 14 residues. CDR1 LGHDT and CDR2 YNNKEL come from the germline V gene (reference sequence). The CDR3 sequence is CASSFGTANTEAFF. The CDR3 region has the DNA TGTGCCAGCAGCTTTGGGACAGCGAACACTGAAGCTTTCTTT.

J is TRBJ2-7 and V is TRBV6-5; D unresolved. The CDR3 totals 15 residues. From germline, CDR1 is MNHEY and CDR2 SVGAGI. V lost 8 bases and J 3 bases, leaving 20 bases between the germline ends. The CDR3 spells CASSLLVEQNYEQYF. CDR3 DNA: TGTGCCAGCTCCCTACTGGTGGAACAGAACTACGAGCAGTACTTC.

This CDR3 is CASSQRYEQYF. DNA of the CDR3: TGTGCCAGCAGCCAACGCTACGAGCAGTACTTC. The V call is TRBV3-1 (or the pseudogene TRBV3-2), the J call TRBJ2-7; D is unclear. The V end was cut by 2 bases, the J end by 3 bases, with 2 bases between. The CDR3 covers 11 residues. Germline V CDR1 and CDR2: LGHDT, YNNKEL (reference sequence).

The V gene is TRBV7-9, the J gene TRBJ2-7; 9 bases align to TRBD2. Germline loops: CDR1 SEHNR, CDR2 FQNEAQ (reference sequence). The CDR3 totals 14 residues. V was pared by 6 bases and J by 2 bases, with 5 bases of the junction left unmatched. CDR3 sequence reads: CASRASGNPYEQYF. CDR3 nucleotides: TGTGCCAGCAGGGCTAGCGGGAATCCCTACGAGCAGTACTTC.

The chain uses TRBV18 and TRBJ1-1, with a tentative D call TRBD1 (5 bases). V gave up 2 bases and J gave up 0 bases, with 13 bases separating them. The CDR3 is 16 residues long. CDR1 is KGHSH, CDR2 LQKENI, per germline. The CDR3 is CASSPLSDSLNTEAFF. The CDR3 region has the DNA TGTGCCAGCTCACCATTATCCGACAGCTTGAACACTGAAGCTTTCTTT.

The chain employs TRBV6-6 and TRBJ1-2, with TRBD1 matching 8 bases. The CDR3 is 13 residues long. Germline-derived CDR1 and CDR2 are MNHNY and SVGAGI (reference sequence). V lost 6 bases, J lost 6 bases, and 6 bases stayed unmatched. The CDR3, as DNA: TGTGCCAGCAGGGCCGGACAGGGCGATGGCTACACCTTC. The encoded protein is CASRAGQGDGYTF.

This clone was observed a handful of times. This chain uses TRBV7-9 with TRBJ2-3; TRBD2 matches 7 bases. J gave up 3 bases and V 10 bases, and 7 bases lay outside the gene matches. This CDR3 region has 13 residues. Per germline, CDR1 SEHNR and CDR2 FQNEAQ (reference sequence). This CDR3 reads CAIPGLRTDTQYF. DNA for the CDR3: TGTGCCATTCCGGGACTACGAACAGATACGCAGTATTTT.

The chain couples TRBV7-9 to TRBJ1-6, with TRBD1 matching over 11 bases. CDR3 length: 17 residues. J was trimmed by 2 bases and V by 10 bases; bases with no gene match: 10. The germline gives CDR1 SEHNR, CDR2 FQNEAQ (reference sequence). The CDR3 DNA is TGTGCCACCCCGGGACAGGGGGTTTATGCCTATAATTCACCCCTCCACTTT. Translating gives CATPGQGVYAYNSPLHF.

A remark on this clone: At one of its ends the junction is not consistent with the germline gene, which may arise from a read error. The rearrangement uses TRBV27 and TRBJ2-7; the match to TRBD2 covers 12 bases. The CDR3 has 14 amino acids. CDR1 and CDR2 (germline): MNHEY, SMNVEV (reference sequence). The CDR3 DNA sequence: TGTGCCAGCAGTATATCGGGACTAGCGGGTGGAGAGTACTTC. This gives the protein CASSISGLAGGEYF.

The rearrangement uses TRBV3-1 (or the pseudogene TRBV3-2) and TRBJ2-7, with 9 bases fitting TRBD2. The J segment lost 7 bases and the V segment lost 6 bases, leaving 7 bases of the junction unmatched. CDR1 is LGHDT and CDR2 is YNNKEL in the germline V gene (reference sequence). This CDR3 has 13 amino acids. CDR3 amino acids: CASSKREVEEQYF. CDR3 DNA: TGTGCCAGCAGTAAGCGGGAGGTCGAGGAGCAGTACTTC.

The chain couples TRBV7-2 to TRBJ2-5; D might be TRBD2 (6 bases). From germline, CDR1 is SGHTA and CDR2 FQGNSA. The CDR3 runs 15 residues. V was cut by 5 bases and J by 1 base, with 14 bases left in between. The CDR3, as DNA: TGTGCCAGCAGCCCGGATGCGGGGTCCCAAGAGACCCAGTACTTC. Its translation is CASSPDAGSQETQYF. The full variable domain, completed using reference TRBV7-2 and TRBJ2-5, is GAGVSQSPSNKVTEKGKDVELRCDPISGHTALYWYRQSLGQGLEFLIYFQGNSAPDKSGLPSDRFSAERTGGSVSTLTIQRTQQEDSAVYLCASSPDAGSQETQYFGPGTRLLVL.